Listed below are T cell receptor beta chains from one sample, sequenced in a study of blood T cell repertoires in COVID-19. TCRdb's table, derived via immunoSEQ multiplex PCR, lists solely in-frame clones and lacks some. The sample has some 290,000 clones; 85% to 90% are singletons. Sequencing used peripheral blood. The receptors were sampled from a woman aged 25 to 45 with COVID-19, enrolled during active disease. Each CDR3 is given with its conserved first and last residue. Each record gives: CDR3 protein, V gene, J gene.

CDR3: CASSQGASGRTGELFF
V: TRBV4-2
J: TRBJ2-2

CDR3: CASRSSGSRHEQYF
V: TRBV6-6
J: TRBJ2-7

CDR3: CASSFDRGRDTQYF
V: TRBV28
J: TRBJ2-3

CDR3: CATLAGGPTEQFF
V: TRBV6-5
J: TRBJ2-1

CDR3: CSADIQGVSYEQYF
V: TRBV29-1
J: TRBJ2-7

CDR3: CASSLSSVQPQHF
V: TRBV27
J: TRBJ1-5

CDR3: CASSPQDRAGWGTEAFF
V: TRBV27
J: TRBJ1-1

CDR3: CASSPGVAGAEEQYF
V: TRBV7-3
J: TRBJ2-7

CDR3: CASSELKTENEQFF
V: TRBV2
J: TRBJ2-1

CDR3: CASSDKEGVANEKLFF
V: TRBV2
J: TRBJ1-4

CDR3: CASSQDLGRGSYEQYF
V: TRBV4-3
J: TRBJ2-7

CDR3: CASSPLSTGDTEAFF
V: TRBV6-5
J: TRBJ1-1

CDR3: CASSLTGTGSNQPQHF
V: TRBV7-9
J: TRBJ1-5

CDR3: CASSLGTPNTGELFF
V: TRBV7-9
J: TRBJ2-2

CDR3: CASSFGPGSYNEQFF
V: TRBV27
J: TRBJ2-1

CDR3: CASSWDRGWTEAFF
V: TRBV5-4
J: TRBJ1-1

CDR3: CASSLGLAGGGQETQYF
V: TRBV7-9
J: TRBJ2-5

CDR3: CASSLGLALAKNIQYF
V: TRBV13
J: TRBJ2-4

CDR3: CASSPGTRTSHEQYF
V: TRBV27
J: TRBJ2-7

CDR3: CASSPLAGGTDTQYF
V: TRBV7-9
J: TRBJ2-3

CDR3: CASSYRDRGRPRGDEQFF
V: TRBV25-1
J: TRBJ2-1

CDR3: CSVERGGEGYTF
V: TRBV29-1
J: TRBJ1-2

CDR3: CASSPDRALWGYTF
V: TRBV18
J: TRBJ1-2

CDR3: CASSLGSEAFF
V: TRBV5-5
J: TRBJ1-1

CDR3: CASSLSGNPMAFF
V: TRBV5-1
J: TRBJ1-1

CDR3: CASSRLLAGRNEQFF
V: TRBV3-1/TRBV3-2
J: TRBJ2-1

CDR3: CASTLGGVSNQPQHF
V: TRBV28
J: TRBJ1-5

CDR3: CASSPSGTSGTTYEQYF
V: TRBV5-1
J: TRBJ2-7

CDR3: CASSHLRTRKVYNEQFF
V: TRBV4-1
J: TRBJ2-1

CDR3: CASSPSGVNTIYF
V: TRBV18
J: TRBJ1-3

CDR3: CSAVDKYEQYF
V: TRBV20-1
J: TRBJ2-7

CDR3: CASSLAAGGYNEQFF
V: TRBV11-3
J: TRBJ2-1

CDR3: CASSERGLAGTGELFF
V: TRBV6-1
J: TRBJ2-2

CDR3: CASSFDLAGGYEQYF
V: TRBV5-1
J: TRBJ2-7

CDR3: CASSLGSSRYNEQFF
V: TRBV13
J: TRBJ2-1

CDR3: CASSAFLSSSYNEQFF
V: TRBV9
J: TRBJ2-1

CDR3: CASSEAASGRHEQYF
V: TRBV2
J: TRBJ2-7

CDR3: CASSVSLTGEQFF
V: TRBV5-1
J: TRBJ2-1

CDR3: CASSWRGSYNEQFF
V: TRBV28
J: TRBJ2-1

CDR3: CASSTRPGTSGRAHNEQFF
V: TRBV27
J: TRBJ2-1

CDR3: CASSVDRAYNEQFF
V: TRBV9
J: TRBJ2-1

CDR3: CASSQATGGKKETQYF
V: TRBV3-1/TRBV3-2
J: TRBJ2-5

CDR3: CASGLVSAGDSEQYF
V: TRBV12-5
J: TRBJ2-7

CDR3: CASSQGGSETQYF
V: TRBV7-2
J: TRBJ2-5

CDR3: CASETGNSNTGELFF
V: TRBV13
J: TRBJ2-2

CDR3: CASSLASGGDQPQHF
V: TRBV7-9
J: TRBJ1-5

CDR3: CASSRSGVRNYNEQFF
V: TRBV19
J: TRBJ2-1

CDR3: CASGGFNEKLFF
V: TRBV7-9
J: TRBJ1-4

CDR3: CASSWGTSESDTQYF
V: TRBV7-3
J: TRBJ2-3

CDR3: CASSQSQDNSPLHF
V: TRBV3-1/TRBV3-2
J: TRBJ1-6

CDR3: CATSRGDRTSNQPQHF
V: TRBV15
J: TRBJ1-5

CDR3: CASSPLAGGRINEQFF
V: TRBV6-6
J: TRBJ2-1

CDR3: CASSEDRGVGNTIYF
V: TRBV9
J: TRBJ1-3

CDR3: CASSYSRVLASYEQYF
V: TRBV6-2/TRBV6-3
J: TRBJ2-7

CDR3: CASSAAAGGPSGELFF
V: TRBV9
J: TRBJ2-2

CDR3: CASSVGGSTEAFF
V: TRBV9
J: TRBJ1-1